These 12 T cell receptor beta chains were all obtained from the same sample, sequenced in a study of T cells after yellow fever vaccination. Using its own MiXCR run on the 5' RACE reads, TCRdb lists one record per CDR3 protein. The sample has 600,000 to 750,000 distinct CDR3 sequences; more than 9% are singletons. The input for sequencing was PBMCs, taken on the day of the yellow fever booster vaccination. Source of these receptors: a man under 40 who received the YFV17D yellow fever vaccine.

The chain uses TRBV6-5 and TRBJ2-1, with D uncertain. Trimming cost V 0 bases and J 4 bases, with 16 bases left between them. Germline V lookup: CDR1 MNHEY, CDR2 SVGAGI. The CDR3 spans 17 residues. CDR3 sequence (DNA): TGTGCCAGCAGTTACTCGACGCCTGTTAGTTTTTACAATGAGCAGTTCTTC. Translation gives CASSYSTPVSFYNEQFF.

J is TRBJ2-5 and V is TRBV5-6; TRBD1 might be the D (6 bases). The germline CDR1 and CDR2 sequences are SGHDT and YYEEEE. V dropped 5 bases and J dropped 5 bases, with 19 bases sitting between them. The CDR3 loop spans 15 amino acids. CDR3 region: CASRDWTVRLETQYF. Here the CDR3 DNA reads TGTGCCAGCAGGGACTGGACAGTCAGGTTGGAGACCCAGTACTTC.

This clonotype was counted only a few times. The rearrangement links TRBV18 to TRBJ2-1; 10 bases line up with TRBD2. CDR1 KGHSH and CDR2 LQKENI come from the germline V gene. V trimming: 1 base; J trimming: 14 bases; junction bases outside the gene matches: 2. The CDR3 has 12 residues. CDR3 sequence reads: CASSPLAGGEFF. DNA for the CDR3: TGTGCCAGCTCACCACTAGCGGGAGGAGAGTTCTTC.

This rearrangement joins TRBV5-5 to TRBJ2-1; 12 nucleotides line up with TRBD2. Germline trimming cut 2 bases from V and 9 bases from J; bases unmatched to any gene: 15. The germline V gene encodes CDR1 SGHKS and CDR2 YYEKEE (reference sequence). This CDR3 comprises 18 residues. For the CDR3, the DNA is TGTGCCAGCAGCTTCGTGCTGGCTAGCGGGAGGGGAGGAGGTGAGCAGTTCTTC. Its protein is CASSFVLASGRGGGEQFF. The full variable domain, rest sourced from reference TRBV5-5 and TRBJ2-1, is DAGVTQSPTHLIKTRGQQVTLRCSPISGHKSVSWYQQVLGQGPQFIFQYYEKEERGRGNFPDRFSARQFPNYSSELNVNALLLGDSALYLCASSFVLASGRGGGEQFFGPGTRLTVL.

This clonotype appeared a few times. This chain links TRBV11-2 with TRBJ2-1, with 13 bases matching TRBD2. The germline V gene encodes CDR1 SGHAT and CDR2 FQNNGV. The CDR3 spans 16 residues. Trimming took 5 bases from V and 8 from J; bases not matched to a gene: 9. CDR3 sequence (DNA): TGTGCCAGCAGCACCACTAGCGGGAGGGCCCTGGATGAGCAGTTCTTC. It codes for CASSTTSGRALDEQFF.

This clonotype has only a few counts. The chain has TRBV7-2 and TRBJ1-6; 7 positions match TRBD1. Germline V gives CDR1 SGHTA, CDR2 FQGNSA. The CDR3 is 15 residues long. V was clipped by 5 bases and J by 10 bases; unmatched bases: 11. Here the CDR3 DNA reads TGTGCCAGCAGCCTCGTGGACAGGAGAGGCTCACCCCTCCACTTT. Its translation is CASSLVDRRGSPLHF.

There are a few counts of this clonotype. The chain combines TRBV10-3 with TRBJ1-4, with TRBD1 as a possible D gene (5 bases). There are 13 residues in the CDR3. Between the trimmed V and J ends, which lost 4 bases and 7 bases, there was a span of 10 bases. CDR1 and CDR2 from the germline V gene are ENHRY and SYGVKD. CDR3 nucleotide sequence: TGTGCCATCAGTGGGGGACCTGGTGAAAAACTGTTTTTT. This gives the protein CAISGGPGEKLFF.

This clonotype was seen more than once but under ten times. V usage is TRBV4-3 and J usage is TRBJ2-7; D is tentatively TRBD1 or TRBD2 (5 bases each). The CDR3 covers 16 residues. Trimming stripped 4 bases from V and 0 bases from J, with 16 bases between. Germline CDR1 and CDR2: LGHNA and YSLEER. The CDR3: CASSPGVGESSYEQYF. Written as DNA, the CDR3 is TGCGCCAGCAGCCCTGGCGTGGGGGAAAGCTCCTACGAGCAGTACTTC.

V gene TRBV12-3 or TRBV12-4 combines with J gene TRBJ1-1; D is undetermined. This CDR3 region has 15 residues. V dropped 1 base and J dropped 4 bases, with 13 bases sitting between them. DNA of the CDR3: TGTGCCAGCAGTTTAGTTCGCCCCGGTCGCACTGAAGCTTTCTTT. This codes for CASSLVRPGRTEAFF.

This clonotype was detected a few times. The chain employs TRBV20-1 and TRBJ2-1; 9 positions agree with TRBD2. Germline V gene sequence: CDR1 DFQATT, CDR2 SNEGSKA (reference sequence). CDR3 length: 14 amino acids. The V and J ends lost 3 bases and 8 bases, in that order; junction bases with no gene match: 8. CDR3: CSASLPSGMYEQFF. As DNA, the CDR3 is TGCAGTGCTAGCCTGCCTAGCGGGATGTATGAGCAGTTCTTC.

This chain joins TRBV6-5 and TRBJ2-1; 7 bases agree with TRBD2. CDR1 MNHEY and CDR2 SVGAGI come from the germline V gene. J was trimmed by 7 bases and V by 6 bases; bases with no gene match: 6. The CDR3 consists of 13 residues. Here the CDR3 DNA reads TGTGCCAGCAGGGGGGGGGACGGAAATGAGCAGTTCTTC. Its translation: CASRGGDGNEQFF.

The V gene is TRBV5-1, the J gene TRBJ1-2; 7 bases map to TRBD1. CDR3 length: 12 residues. The germline V gene has CDR1 SGHRS and CDR2 YFSETQ. The V and J ends lost 2 bases and 6 bases, in that order; junction bases with no gene match: 1. The CDR3: CASSFDRDGYTF. CDR3 coding DNA: TGCGCCAGCAGCTTTGACAGGGATGGCTACACCTTC.